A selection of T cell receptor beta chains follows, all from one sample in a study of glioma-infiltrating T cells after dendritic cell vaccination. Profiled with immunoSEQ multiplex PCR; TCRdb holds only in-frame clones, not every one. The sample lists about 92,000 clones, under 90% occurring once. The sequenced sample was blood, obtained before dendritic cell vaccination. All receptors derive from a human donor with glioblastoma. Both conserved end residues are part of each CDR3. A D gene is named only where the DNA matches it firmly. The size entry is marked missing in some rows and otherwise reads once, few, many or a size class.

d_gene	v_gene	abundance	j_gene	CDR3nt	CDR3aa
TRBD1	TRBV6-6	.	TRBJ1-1	TGTGCCAGCAGTTACGTAGGACAGGCATCCACTGAAGCTTTCTTT	CASSYVGQASTEAFF
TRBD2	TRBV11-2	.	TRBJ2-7	TGTGCCAGCAGCCGAGGGACTAGCGGCTACGAGCAGTACTTC	CASSRGTSGYEQYF
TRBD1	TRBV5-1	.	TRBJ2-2	TGCGCCAGCAGCTTGTCTTGGACAGGGACCACCGGGGAGCTGTTTTTT	CASSLSWTGTTGELFF
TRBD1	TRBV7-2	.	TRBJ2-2	TGTGCCAGCAGACAGGACAGGTGGAACACCGGGGAGCTGTTTTTT	CASRQDRWNTGELFF
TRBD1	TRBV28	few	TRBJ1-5	TGTGCCAGCAGGGGCGGACAGGGGGGTCAGCCCCAGCATTTT	CASRGGQGGQPQHF
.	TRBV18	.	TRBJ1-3	TGTGCCAGCTCACCGTTCCAGGGCTCTGGAAACACCATATATTTT	CASSPFQGSGNTIYF
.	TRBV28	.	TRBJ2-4	TGTGCCAGCAGTCTCGGACAGACCCTTAGAGCCAAAAACATTCAGTACTTC	CASSLGQTLRAKNIQYF
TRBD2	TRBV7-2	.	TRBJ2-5	TGTGCCAGCACCGGGGGGGTGAGGGAGACCCAGTACTTC	CASTGGVRETQYF
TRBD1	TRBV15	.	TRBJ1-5	TGTGCCACCAGCAGAGGGGACAGGGAAAGCAATCAGCCCCAGCATTTT	CATSRGDRESNQPQHF
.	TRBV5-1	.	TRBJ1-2	TGCGCCAGCAGGAATATTCAGGGCCCGAACTATGGCTACACCTTC	CASRNIQGPNYGYTF
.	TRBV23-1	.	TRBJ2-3	TGCGCCAGCAGTCAATCCCGCGGAACAGGTACGCAGTATTTT	CASSQSRGTGTQYF